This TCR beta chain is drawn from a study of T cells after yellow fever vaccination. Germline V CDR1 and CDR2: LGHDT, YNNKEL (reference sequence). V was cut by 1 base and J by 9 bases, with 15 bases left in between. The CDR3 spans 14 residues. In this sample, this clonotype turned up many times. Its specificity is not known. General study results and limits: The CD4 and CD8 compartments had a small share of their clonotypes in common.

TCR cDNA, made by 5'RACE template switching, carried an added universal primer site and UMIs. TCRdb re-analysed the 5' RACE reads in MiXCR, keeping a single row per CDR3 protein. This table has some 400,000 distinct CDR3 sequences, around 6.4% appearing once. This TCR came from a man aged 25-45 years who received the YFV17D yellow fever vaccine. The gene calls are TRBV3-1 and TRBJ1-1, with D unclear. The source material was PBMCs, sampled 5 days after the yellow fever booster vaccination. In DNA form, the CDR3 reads TGTGCCAGCAGCCAAGGGCTGGGAGCTGCCAAAGCTTTCTTT. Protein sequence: CASSQGLGAAKAFF.